The 27 T cell receptor beta chains below come from one sample, sequenced in a study of cytomegalovirus exposure and HLA in healthy donors. TCRdb keeps only in-frame clones here, not all; method: immunoSEQ multiplex PCR. The sample comprises some 340,000 clones, around 90% of which are singletons, and roughly 1.2% rests with the top ten. Sample: PBMCs. Receptors originate from a woman aged 30 to 39 in good health and CMV-seropositive.

This clone was counted only a few times. The rearrangement links TRBV30 to TRBJ1-2; the match to TRBD1 covers 12 bases. The CDR3 extends over 13 amino acids. CDR1 and CDR2 from the germline V gene are GTSNPN and SVGIG (reference sequence). Trimming at V came to 3 bases and at J to 5 bases, leaving 1 base not matched to a gene. The CDR3 DNA is TGTGCCTGGAGGGGACAGGGGGCTTATGGCTACACCTTC. Its protein is CAWRGQGAYGYTF. Looking up the rest from reference TRBV30 and TRBJ1-2 gives the full variable domain: SQTIHQWPATLVQPVGSPLSLECTVEGTSNPNLYWYRQAAGRGLQLLFYSVGIGQISSEVPQNLSASRPQDRQFILSSKKLLLSDSGFYLCAWRGQGAYGYTFGSGTRLTVV.

The V and J genes are TRBV18 and TRBJ2-3; TRBD2 might be the D (6 bases). CDR3 size: 16 residues. Trimming removed 1 base from V and 0 bases from J, with 11 bases in between. Germline V CDR1 and CDR2: KGHSH, LQKENI. The DNA for the CDR3 is TGTGCCAGCTCACCACTACCCGGGGGAAGCACAGATACGCAGTATTTT. It translates to CASSPLPGGSTDTQYF.

The rearrangement joins TRBV7-9 to TRBJ2-2; D remains unclear. V lost 2 bases and J 4 bases, leaving 8 bases between the germline ends. From germline, CDR1 is SEHNR and CDR2 FQNEAQ (reference sequence). The CDR3 consists of 14 residues. As DNA, the CDR3 is TGTGCCAGCAGCTTAAAGGAGACCACCGGGGAGCTGTTTTTT. Amino acids: CASSLKETTGELFF.

This chain connects TRBV6-4 to TRBJ2-2; possible D gene TRBD2, 6 bases. CDR3 length: 14 amino acids. The V gene's germline CDR1 is MRHNA and CDR2 SNTAGT. Deletions cut 4 bases from V and 6 bases from J, with 12 bases between. The CDR3 nucleotides read TGTGCCAGCAGTGCCCTAGCGTTCTCCGGGGAGCTGTTTTTT. Translated: CASSALAFSGELFF.

The chain couples TRBV2 to TRBJ2-1; 9 nucleotides agree with TRBD2. In germline, CDR1 is SNHLY, CDR2 FYNNEI. The V and J ends lost 6 bases and 6 bases, in that order; junction bases with no gene match: 9. CDR3 length equals 15 residues. The CDR3 coding sequence is TGTGCCAGCAGACGTCTTAGCGGGGGTCTCAATGAGCAGTTCTTC. Protein: CASRRLSGGLNEQFF.

The chain carries TRBV19 and TRBJ2-5; D tentatively reads TRBD1 or TRBD2 (5 bases each). The germline CDR1 and CDR2 sequences are LNHDA and SQIVND (reference sequence). The V and J ends lost 3 bases and 4 bases respectively, with 18 bases between them. This CDR3 contains 16 residues. The CDR3 DNA reads as TGTGCCAGTAGTATGTTGTCAGGGCTGAGGGGAGAGACCCAGTACTTC. Its protein product is CASSMLSGLRGETQYF. The variable domain in full, with the rest retrieved from reference TRBV19 and TRBJ2-5, is DGGITQSPKYLFRKEGQNVTLSCEQNLNHDAMYWYRQDPGQGLRLIYYSQIVNDFQKGDIAEGYSVSREKKESFPLTVTSAQKNPTAFYLCASSMLSGLRGETQYFGPGTRLLVL.

The V call is TRBV4-1, the J call TRBJ1-5; perhaps TRBD1 as D (5 bases). CDR3 size: 16 residues. Germline V gene sequence: CDR1 MGHRA, CDR2 YSYEKL. V dropped 4 bases and J dropped 6 bases, with 19 bases sitting between them. The CDR3 loop is CASSLERGRESQPQHF. DNA for the CDR3: TGCGCCAGCAGCCTGGAAAGGGGCAGGGAAAGTCAGCCCCAGCATTTT.

The chain has TRBV4-2 and TRBJ2-1; either TRBD1 or TRBD2 may supply D (5 bases each). Germline V CDR1 and CDR2: LGHNA, YNFKEQ. CDR3 length equals 13 residues. Trimming removed 0 bases at V and 10 bases at J, with 10 bases between. CDR3 DNA: TGTGCCAGCAGCCAAGATCGGGACCCCGAGCAGTTCTTC. It yields the protein CASSQDRDPEQFF.

This clone was counted a few times. V usage is TRBV16 and J usage is TRBJ2-7, with D maybe TRBD1 (5 bases). V gave up 2 bases and J gave up 1 base, with 12 bases separating them. CDR3 length: 15 amino acids. CDR1 is KGHSY and CDR2 is FQNENV in the germline V gene. The CDR3 loop reads CASSQTGKGSYEQYF. The CDR3 nucleotides are TGTGCCAGCAGCCAAACTGGTAAGGGGTCCTACGAGCAGTACTTC.

The CDR3 here is CASSLGQNVYEQYF. The CDR3 DNA sequence: TGTGCCAGCAGCTTGGGTCAGAACGTATACGAGCAGTACTTC. This chain uses TRBV13 with TRBJ2-7; no reliable D call. Trimming took off 3 bases at V and 4 bases at J, with 13 bases between the two ends. The CDR3 consists of 14 residues. Germline CDR1 reads PRHDT; CDR2 reads FYEKMQ (reference sequence).

V usage is TRBV5-1 and J usage is TRBJ2-5, with 9 nucleotides matching TRBD2. The ends lost 3 bases at V and 5 bases at J; junction bases unmatched: 8. The length of the CDR3 is 15 residues. In germline, CDR1 is SGHRS, CDR2 YFSETQ. CDR3 coding DNA: TGCGCCAGCAGCTCTATAGCGGGGGCGGGGGAGACCCAGTACTTC. Its protein product is CASSSIAGAGETQYF. Filled out from reference TRBV5-1 and TRBJ2-5, the complete variable domain reads KAGVTQTPRYLIKTRGQQVTLSCSPISGHRSVSWYQQTPGQGLQFLFEYFSETQRNKGNFPGRFSGRQFSNSRSEMNVSTLELGDSALYLCASSSIAGAGETQYFGPGTRLLVL.

This chain joins TRBV5-4 and TRBJ2-1, with TRBD2 identical over 13 bases. The J segment lost 6 bases and the V segment lost 4 bases, leaving 4 bases of the junction unmatched. Germline V gives CDR1 SGHNT, CDR2 YYREEE (reference sequence). The CDR3 is 15 amino acids. In DNA form, the CDR3 reads TGTGCCAGCAGCGGCGGGACTAGCGGGATCAATGAGCAGTTCTTC. Amino acid sequence: CASSGGTSGINEQFF.

This chain uses TRBV9 with TRBJ2-5, with 13 bases lining up with TRBD2. Germline V CDR1 and CDR2: SGDLS, YYNGEE. This CDR3 has 16 amino acids. V lost 3 bases and J lost 0; bases outside the gene matches: 2. The CDR3 protein is CASSGGLAGYQETQYF. The CDR3 nucleotides read TGTGCCAGCAGCGGGGGACTAGCGGGGTACCAAGAGACCCAGTACTTC.

V usage is TRBV6-1 and J usage is TRBJ1-2; 10 bases match TRBD1. CDR3 length equals 14 residues. The germline V gene has CDR1 MNHNS and CDR2 SASEGT. Unmatched junction bases numbered 8, after V lost 5 bases and J lost 8 bases. The CDR3 DNA follows: TGTGCCAGCAGTCAGACAGGGGGCGCGACCGGCTACACCTTC. Its protein is CASSQTGGATGYTF.

V and J are TRBV11-2 and TRBJ2-7, with 9 bases matching TRBD1. This CDR3 region has 14 residues. Germline V gene lookup returns CDR1 SGHAT and CDR2 FQNNGV. V lost 5 bases and J lost 3; bases outside the gene matches: 5. The CDR3 sequence: CASSPGTGIYEQYF. The CDR3 bases are TGTGCCAGCAGCCCTGGGACAGGGATCTACGAGCAGTACTTC.

The chain uses TRBV4-3 and TRBJ1-4, with D maybe TRBD1 (5 bases). Trimming pared 1 base from V and 8 bases from J, leaving 20 bases between. The CDR3 is made up of 17 amino acids. Germline loops: CDR1 LGHNA, CDR2 YSLEER. Here the CDR3 reads CASSQGEAWAGREKLFF. CDR3 nucleotides: TGCGCCAGCAGCCAAGGTGAAGCTTGGGCAGGGAGAGAAAAACTGTTTTTT.

The chain employs TRBV2 and TRBJ2-7; no reliable D call. CDR1 is SNHLY, CDR2 FYNNEI, per germline. The CDR3 spans 13 residues. V dropped 5 bases and J dropped 3 bases, with 11 bases sitting between them. CDR3 DNA: TGTGCCAGCAGTTTCGGTCTGGACTACGAGCAGTACTTC. Protein sequence: CASSFGLDYEQYF. Full variable domain (missing parts from reference TRBV2 and TRBJ2-7): EPEVTQTPSHQVTQMGQEVILRCVPISNHLYFYWYRQILGQKVEFLVSFYNNEISEKSEIFDDQFSVERPDGSNFTLKIRSTKLEDSAMYFCASSFGLDYEQYFGPGTRLTVT.

The chain joins TRBV13 to TRBJ2-5, with a tentative D call TRBD2 (5 bases). Germline lookup yields CDR1 PRHDT and CDR2 FYEKMQ (reference sequence). This CDR3 region has 15 residues. Trimming cost V 5 bases and J 2 bases, with 15 bases left between them. The CDR3 loop is CASSGQEAYQETQYF. The CDR3, as DNA: TGTGCCAGCAGCGGGCAGGAGGCTTATCAAGAGACCCAGTACTTC.

The chain carries TRBV30 and TRBJ2-3; 16 bases are shared with TRBD2. Germline-derived CDR1 and CDR2 are GTSNPN and SVGIG (reference sequence). V was pared by 2 bases and J by 0 bases, with 8 bases of the junction left unmatched. CDR3 size: 19 residues. The CDR3 DNA is TGTGCCTGGAGTAGGGGACTAGCGGGAGGGCCTACTAGCACAGATACGCAGTATTTT. Encoded protein: CAWSRGLAGGPTSTDTQYF.

The chain employs TRBV5-4 and TRBJ2-1; TRBD2 matches 13 bases. The CDR3 runs 18 residues. With 4 bases clipped from V and 1 base from J, the junction kept 8 bases outside the gene matches. CDR1 is SGHNT and CDR2 is YYREEE in the germline V gene (reference sequence). CDR3 sequence (DNA): TGTGCCAGCAGCCTCCCGGGACTAGCGGGGATGTCCTACAATGAGCAGTTCTTC. This encodes CASSLPGLAGMSYNEQFF.

The chain combines TRBV15 with TRBJ1-2; D call uncertain. The CDR3 has 15 residues. Germline CDR1 reads LNHNV; CDR2 reads YYDKDF (reference sequence). V was trimmed by 0 bases and J by 4 bases, leaving 12 bases between them. The CDR3 protein is CATSRDMGPGYGYTF. The CDR3 DNA sequence: TGTGCCACCAGCAGAGATATGGGCCCTGGCTATGGCTACACCTTC.

The chain joins TRBV4-3 to TRBJ2-3; 9 bases line up with TRBD1. CDR1 LGHNA and CDR2 YSLEER come from the germline V gene. The CDR3 spans 17 residues. The J segment lost 4 bases and the V segment lost 2 bases, leaving 10 bases of the junction unmatched. CDR3 sequence reads: CASSQRPGTGIADTQYF. As DNA, the CDR3 is TGCGCCAGCAGCCAACGACCCGGGACAGGGATTGCAGATACGCAGTATTTT.

This clone was counted once. This chain joins TRBV5-1 and TRBJ1-5; TRBD1 matches 12 bases. Looked up from germline, CDR1 is SGHRS and CDR2 is YFSETQ. The CDR3 consists of 22 residues. With 3 bases clipped from V and 0 bases from J, the junction kept 19 bases outside the gene matches. The CDR3 is CASSYPGTGGPPRGCSNQPQHF. CDR3 nucleotides: TGCGCCAGCAGCTACCCCGGGACAGGGGGCCCACCTCGCGGTTGTAGCAATCAGCCCCAGCATTTT.

The gene calls are TRBV9 and TRBJ2-4; 7 nucleotides agree with TRBD2. V was clipped by 4 bases and J by 8 bases; unmatched bases: 9. Germline V gene lookup returns CDR1 SGDLS and CDR2 YYNGEE. The CDR3 loop spans 14 amino acids. The CDR3 protein is CASSNSFAGDIQYF. The CDR3 coding sequence is TGTGCCAGCAGCAACTCTTTCGCGGGGGACATTCAGTACTTC.

The chain links TRBV9 to TRBJ1-4; D may be TRBD1 (5 bases). Per the germline V gene, CDR1 is SGDLS and CDR2 is YYNGEE. The CDR3 extends over 14 amino acids. The V and J ends lost 3 bases and 6 bases respectively, with 12 bases between them. Here the CDR3 DNA reads TGTGCCAGCAGCGAAGCAGGGTGGGATGAAAAACTGTTTTTT. Translation gives CASSEAGWDEKLFF.

This sequence joins TRBV6-1 and TRBJ1-2, with D possibly TRBD1 on 5 matching bases. The V end was cut by 7 bases, the J end by 7 bases, with 16 bases between. CDR1 is MNHNS, CDR2 SASEGT, per germline. This CDR3 has 13 amino acids. The CDR3 DNA follows: TGTGCCAGCACCTCGTCGCAGGGTCGTGGCTACACCTTC. This translates into CASTSSQGRGYTF.

The V gene is TRBV13, the J gene TRBJ2-2; D remains ambiguous. V shed 5 bases and J shed 7 bases, with 14 bases lying between them. The CDR3 sequence is 14 residues long. Looked up from germline, CDR1 is PRHDT and CDR2 is FYEKMQ (reference sequence). CDR3 region: CASSPTGLNGELFF. The CDR3 region has the DNA TGTGCCAGCAGCCCCACTGGGCTCAACGGGGAGCTGTTTTTT.